The clone carrying this TCR beta chain was recorded only once. The antigen remains undetermined. Indicated time point: baseline pretreatment blood. Treatment indicated: 15 Gy SBRT to primary tumor, nephrectomy 4 weeks later. The V and J ends lost 7 bases and 8 bases, in that order; junction bases with no gene match: 8. The V gene's germline CDR1 is MNHNY and CDR2 SVGAGI (reference sequence). There are 13 residues in the CDR3. TCRdb keeps only in-frame clones here, not all; method: immunoSEQ multiplex PCR. Of around 160,000 clones listed, about 88% are singletons. This entry is derived from a study of radiation and T cells in renal cell carcinoma. Study overall: Nephrectomy followed 15 Gy stereotactic body radiation by 4 weeks. Study-level results: In blood, top tumor clones expanded by 2 weeks, shrinking by 4. Without pretreatment biopsies, baseline tumor clonotype presence was undetermined.

This clonotype was sampled from a woman between 65 and 79 years old with renal cell carcinoma. V gene TRBV6-6 combines with J gene TRBJ1-3; 7 nucleotides align to TRBD1. Sequences were derived from blood, sampled from a patient whose treatment included radiotherapy and nephrectomy. In DNA form, the CDR3 reads TGTGCCAGCATTGACAGGGACAGAGACACCATATATTTT. Translating gives CASIDRDRDTIYF.